This TCR beta chain came from a study of T cell repertoires and leukemia-associated antigens (dated by TCRdb to the late 2010s). Study-wide context: About 15 million effective reads were obtained overall, with each sample giving about 5.1 to 7 million read pairs and about 3.3 to 5.0 million effective reads. The study aimed to identify which antigen a TCR Vbeta21 clone previously found in CML patients recognizes, using in vitro peptide stimulation of healthy T cells.

TRIzol reagent was used to extract total RNA from the cultured T cells. 5' rapid amplification of cDNA ends (5'RACE) was used to amplify TCRbeta libraries from RNA. Before sequencing, Qubit, an Agilent instrument, and quantitative PCR were used to check library concentration and integrity. A commercial service provider sequenced the qualified libraries on Illumina HiSeq or MiSeq. The source study handled its data this way. MiXCR version 1.8.2 was used to identify TCR sequences in each sample. For a clone to count as qualified, its CDR3 had to be longer than four amino acids, its nucleotide length had to be in-frame, and the clone could not contain a stop codon. A read containing the complete CDR3 structure was counted as an effective read. Expanded clones were validated by RT-PCR with 24 Vbeta primers, GeneScan spectratyping, and Sanger sequencing. The public reads were reanalyzed by TCRdb: fastp trimming at Q25, MiXCR alignment, in-frame beta chains only. Under each unique CDR3 protein, matching rows form one entry showing the most common genes and DNA. The V and J calls and clone size come from TCRdb's table, not from the authors' own analysis. For this sample the table gives more than 12,000 distinct CDR3 sequences, of which more than 30% were detected only once. The ten largest clonotypes hold about 9% of the sample.

Comments on this clonotype: What this receptor recognizes is not known. No qualities accompany the bases; no much larger clone lies one base away.

CDR1 and CDR2 (SQVTM, ANQGSEA) derive from the germline V gene. The CDR3 covers 14 residues, taking in both the cysteine and the phenylalanine. CDR3 DNA is the only sequence kept; it has 42 bases, read in frame from the first base. For this chain, trimming is 2 bases at the V end and 2 bases at the J end, and the number of junction bases without a gene match is 2. Here is what the overall study found, with its caveats: Direct testing of the expanded clones' antigen specificity and function was not done, and further investigation was required. Across the four groups, there were no significant differences in the numbers of Vbeta genes (about 60), Jbeta genes (under 15), VDJ rearrangements, or unique CDR3s.

As a first step, CD3+ T cells were rested overnight at roughly 2.5 million cells/mL in RPMI 1640 lacking fetal bovine serum. CD3+ T cells were isolated from PBMCs with MACS immunomagnetic beads following the manufacturer's instructions. Sequenced input: CD3+ T cells sorted from blood and cultured. The V and J segments used are TRBV29-1 and TRBJ2-3, and TRBD2 matches 9 of the central bases. This TCR came from a female donor in good health. The DNA sequence follows: TGCAGCGTTGAACTAGCGGGGCACACAGATACGCAGTATTTT. Translated, this is CSVELAGHTDTQYF.